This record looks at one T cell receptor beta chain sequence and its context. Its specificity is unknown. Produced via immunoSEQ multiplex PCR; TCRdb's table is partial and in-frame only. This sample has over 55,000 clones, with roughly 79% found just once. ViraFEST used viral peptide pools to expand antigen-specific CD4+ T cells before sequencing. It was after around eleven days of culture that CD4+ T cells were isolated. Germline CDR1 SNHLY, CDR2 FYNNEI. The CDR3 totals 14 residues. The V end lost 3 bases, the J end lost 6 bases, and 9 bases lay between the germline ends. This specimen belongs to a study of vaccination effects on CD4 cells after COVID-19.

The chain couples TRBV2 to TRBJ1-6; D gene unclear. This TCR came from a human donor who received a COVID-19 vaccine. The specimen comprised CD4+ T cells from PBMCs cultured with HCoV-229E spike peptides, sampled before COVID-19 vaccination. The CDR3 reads CASSEGRLNSPLHF. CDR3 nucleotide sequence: TGTGCCAGCAGTGAGGGGAGGCTTAATTCACCCCTCCACTTT.